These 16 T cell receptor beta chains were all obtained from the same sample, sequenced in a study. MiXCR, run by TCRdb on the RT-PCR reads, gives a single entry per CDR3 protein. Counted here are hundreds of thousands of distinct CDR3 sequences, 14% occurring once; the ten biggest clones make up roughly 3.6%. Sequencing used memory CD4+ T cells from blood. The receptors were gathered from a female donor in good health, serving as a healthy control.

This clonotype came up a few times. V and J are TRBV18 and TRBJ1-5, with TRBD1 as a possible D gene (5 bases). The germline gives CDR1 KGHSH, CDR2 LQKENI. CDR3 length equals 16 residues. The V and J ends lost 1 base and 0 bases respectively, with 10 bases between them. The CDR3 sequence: CASSPQPGGSNQPQHF. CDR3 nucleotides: TGTGCCAGCTCACCACAACCCGGGGGTAGCAATCAGCCCCAGCATTTT.

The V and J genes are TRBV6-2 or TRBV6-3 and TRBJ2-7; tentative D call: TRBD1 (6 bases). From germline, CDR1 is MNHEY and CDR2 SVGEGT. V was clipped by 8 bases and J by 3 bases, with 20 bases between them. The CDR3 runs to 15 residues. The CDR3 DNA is TGTGCCAGCCGTACTTTTCAGGGGCGCGACTACGAGCAGTACTTC. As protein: CASRTFQGRDYEQYF.

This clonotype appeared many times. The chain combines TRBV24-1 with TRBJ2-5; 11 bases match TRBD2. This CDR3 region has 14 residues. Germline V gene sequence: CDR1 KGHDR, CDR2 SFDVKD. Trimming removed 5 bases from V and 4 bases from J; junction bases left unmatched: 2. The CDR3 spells CATSALAGGETQYF. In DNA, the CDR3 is TGTGCCACCAGTGCCCTAGCGGGAGGAGAGACCCAGTACTTC.

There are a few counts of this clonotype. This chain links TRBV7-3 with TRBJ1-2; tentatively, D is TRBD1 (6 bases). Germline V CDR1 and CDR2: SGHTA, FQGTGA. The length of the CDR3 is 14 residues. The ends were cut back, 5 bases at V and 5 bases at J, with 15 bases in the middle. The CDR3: CASSPVRGSYGYTF. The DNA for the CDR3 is TGTGCCAGCAGCCCCGTTAGGGGGAGTTATGGCTACACCTTC.

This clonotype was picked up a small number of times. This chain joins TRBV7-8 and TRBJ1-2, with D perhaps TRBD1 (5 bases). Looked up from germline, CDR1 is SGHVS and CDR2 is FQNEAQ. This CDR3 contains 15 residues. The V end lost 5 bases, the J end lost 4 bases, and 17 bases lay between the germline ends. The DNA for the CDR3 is TGTGCCAGCAGCCCCCGGGGGTCGGACGGCTATGGCTACACCTTC. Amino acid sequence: CASSPRGSDGYGYTF.

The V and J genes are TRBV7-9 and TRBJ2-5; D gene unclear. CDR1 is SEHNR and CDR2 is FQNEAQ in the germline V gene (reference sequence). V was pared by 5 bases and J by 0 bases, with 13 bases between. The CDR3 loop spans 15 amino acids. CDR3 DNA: TGTGCCAGCAGCCCCGCTGCCCTGTACCAAGAGACCCAGTACTTC. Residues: CASSPAALYQETQYF.

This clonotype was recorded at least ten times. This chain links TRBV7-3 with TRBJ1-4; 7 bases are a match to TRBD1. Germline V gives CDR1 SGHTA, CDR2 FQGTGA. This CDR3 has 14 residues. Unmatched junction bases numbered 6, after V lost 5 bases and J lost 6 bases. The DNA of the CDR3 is TGTGCCAGCAGCGCCGACAGGGTCGATGAAAAACTGTTTTTT. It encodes CASSADRVDEKLFF.

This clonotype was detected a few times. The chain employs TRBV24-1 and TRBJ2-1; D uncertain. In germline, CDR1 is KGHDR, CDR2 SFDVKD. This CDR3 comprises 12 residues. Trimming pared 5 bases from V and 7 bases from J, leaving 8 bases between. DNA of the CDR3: TGTGCCACCAGTGGCATGGGAAATGAGCAGTTCTTC. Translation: CATSGMGNEQFF.

DNA of the CDR3: TGCAGCTGCGGGAGGGACAAGGCCTTCCAAGAGACCCAGTACTTC. This encodes CSCGRDKAFQETQYF. This rearrangement joins TRBV29-1 to TRBJ2-5; 9 bases fit TRBD2. Germline lookup yields CDR1 SQVTM and CDR2 ANQGSEA. This CDR3 contains 15 residues. Trimming removed 8 bases from V and 1 base from J; junction bases left unmatched: 11.

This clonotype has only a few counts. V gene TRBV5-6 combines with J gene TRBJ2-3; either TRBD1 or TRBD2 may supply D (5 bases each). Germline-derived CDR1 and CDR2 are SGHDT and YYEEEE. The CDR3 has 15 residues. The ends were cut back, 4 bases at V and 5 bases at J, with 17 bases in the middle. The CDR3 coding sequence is TGTGCCAGCAGCACCCCGGGACGGAGTTTAGATACGCAGTATTTT. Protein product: CASSTPGRSLDTQYF.

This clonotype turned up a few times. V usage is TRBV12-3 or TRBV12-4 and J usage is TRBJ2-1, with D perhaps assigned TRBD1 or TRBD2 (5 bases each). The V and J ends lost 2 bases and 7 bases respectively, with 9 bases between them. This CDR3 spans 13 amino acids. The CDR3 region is CASSLRDRNEQFF. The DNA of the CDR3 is TGTGCCAGCAGTTTACGGGACCGGAATGAGCAGTTCTTC.

The CDR3, as DNA: TGCGCCAGCAGCTTGGTGGGGAAGGACGAGCAGTACTTC. Translating it yields CASSLVGKDEQYF. V usage is TRBV5-1 and J usage is TRBJ2-7; D remains unclear. CDR3 length: 13 amino acids. Trimming stripped 0 bases from V and 5 bases from J, with 9 bases between. Germline V CDR1 and CDR2: SGHRS, YFSETQ.

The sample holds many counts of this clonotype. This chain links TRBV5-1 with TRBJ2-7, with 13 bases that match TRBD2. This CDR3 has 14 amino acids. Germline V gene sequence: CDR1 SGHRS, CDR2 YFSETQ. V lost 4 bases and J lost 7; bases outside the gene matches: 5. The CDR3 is CASSPGLAGIEQYF. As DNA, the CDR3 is TGCGCCAGCAGCCCGGGACTAGCGGGAATTGAGCAGTACTTC.

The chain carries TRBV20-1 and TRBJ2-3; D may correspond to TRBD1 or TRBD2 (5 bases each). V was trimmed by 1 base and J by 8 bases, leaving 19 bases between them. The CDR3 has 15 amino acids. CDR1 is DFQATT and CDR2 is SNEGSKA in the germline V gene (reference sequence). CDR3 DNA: TGCAGTGCTAGAGGGGGGACGGGCCACTCAGTTACGCAGTATTTT. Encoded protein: CSARGGTGHSVTQYF.

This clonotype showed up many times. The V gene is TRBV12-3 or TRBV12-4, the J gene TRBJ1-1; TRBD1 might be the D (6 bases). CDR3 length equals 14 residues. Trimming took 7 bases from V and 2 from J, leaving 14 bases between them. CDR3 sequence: CASTPQGFNTEAFF. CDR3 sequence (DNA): TGTGCCAGCACCCCGCAGGGGTTCAACACTGAAGCTTTCTTT.

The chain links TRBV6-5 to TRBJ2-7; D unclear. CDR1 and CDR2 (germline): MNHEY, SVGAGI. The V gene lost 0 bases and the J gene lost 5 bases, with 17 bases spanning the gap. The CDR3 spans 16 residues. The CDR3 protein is CASSYSISGLRHEQYF. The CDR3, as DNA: TGTGCCAGCAGTTACTCGATTTCTGGCCTACGCCACGAGCAGTACTTC.